This T cell receptor (beta chain) originates from a study of beta chain features in type 1 diabetes. Study-wide findings and caveats: Over-representation of high TCR-expressing cells was a possible consequence of cDNA sequencing. For patients, the naive, central memory and Treg TCRB repertoires appeared more alike than for healthy donors.

Expressed TCRB transcripts were sequenced after all isolated RNA was converted to cDNA. Libraries were prepared by immunoSEQ multiplex PCR; TCRdb keeps only in-frame clonotypes and omits some of them. Of 300,000 to 400,000 clones in the sample, roughly 12% were seen once. The sample holds a few counts of this clone. What it binds is unknown. Input material: naive CD4+ T cells from blood. The source is a man aged 18-30 years in good health.

The CDR3, as DNA: TGTGCCAGCTCACCACTCTCTATACAGGGGGGTAATGAAGCTTTCTTT. Translated: CASSPLSIQGGNEAFF. This rearrangement joins TRBV18 to TRBJ1-1; 8 nucleotides line up with TRBD1. The germline CDR1 and CDR2 sequences are KGHSH and LQKENI. CDR3 length: 16 residues. With V trimmed by 1 base and J by 7 bases, 11 bases remained unmatched.